The 28 T cell receptor beta chains reported below all come from one sample, sequenced in a study of blood T cell repertoires in COVID-19. Profiled with immunoSEQ multiplex PCR; TCRdb holds only in-frame clones, not every one. This sample has about 180,000 clones, with about 82% found just once. Sequenced material: PBMCs or T cells enriched from blood (not recorded which). The receptors were gathered from a woman aged 25 to 39 who had recovered from COVID-19.

This chain connects TRBV9 to TRBJ2-5; 12 bases line up with TRBD1. The length of the CDR3 is 17 residues. V was pared by 5 bases and J by 2 bases, with 10 bases of the junction left unmatched. Germline assignment: CDR1 SGDLS and CDR2 YYNGEE. The DNA of the CDR3 is TGTGCCAGCAGTTCCCCGGGACAGGGGGCACGGCAAGAGACCCAGTACTTC. Translation gives CASSSPGQGARQETQYF. The full variable domain, rest sourced from reference TRBV9 and TRBJ2-5, is DSGVTQTPKHLITATGQRVTLRCSPRSGDLSVYWYQQSLDQGLQFLIQYYNGEERAKGNILERFSAQQFPDLHSELNLSSLELGDSALYFCASSSPGQGARQETQYFGPGTRLLVL.

This sequence joins TRBV15 and TRBJ1-6; D is possibly TRBD1 (5 bases). The CDR3 has 15 amino acids. V gave up 5 bases and J gave up 11 bases, with 19 bases separating them. Germline V gene sequence: CDR1 LNHNV, CDR2 YYDKDF (reference sequence). CDR3 loop: CATSPGGRVVTPLHF. CDR3 DNA: TGTGCCACCAGCCCTGGCGGCAGGGTGGTGACACCCCTCCACTTT.

The chain combines TRBV5-4 with TRBJ2-2; TRBD2 aligns across 7 bases. The CDR3 has 18 residues. The J segment lost 0 bases and the V segment lost 4 bases, leaving 12 bases of the junction unmatched. Per germline, CDR1 SGHNT and CDR2 YYREEE (reference sequence). The CDR3: CASSPIAGLPSNTGELFF. Written as DNA, the CDR3 is TGTGCCAGCAGCCCGATAGCGGGCCTACCCTCGAACACCGGGGAGCTGTTTTTT.

About this clone itself: At one boundary the junction diverges from the germline segment, which might be a read error. The chain links TRBV27 to TRBJ2-3, with a possible D match to TRBD2 (5 bases). The CDR3 length is 15 residues. The germline V gene encodes CDR1 MNHEY and CDR2 SMNVEV (reference sequence). CDR3 residues: CASSLARSSTDTQYF. The CDR3 nucleotides read TGCGCCAGCAGTTTAGCGCGATCTAGCACAGATACGCAGTATTTT.

This clone was seen just once. The J gene is TRBJ2-1, the V gene TRBV28; D ambiguous. Germline V gene lookup returns CDR1 MDHEN and CDR2 SYDVKM. The CDR3 sequence is 14 residues long. V was pared by 6 bases and J by 0 bases, with 9 bases between. The chain's CDR3 is CASRPPGSYNEQFF. The CDR3 DNA follows: TGTGCCAGCAGACCCCCCGGCTCCTACAATGAGCAGTTCTTC.

This chain uses TRBV30 with TRBJ1-4, with 7 nucleotides matching TRBD1. The V gene's germline CDR1 is GTSNPN and CDR2 SVGIG (reference sequence). The CDR3 length is 15 residues. J gave up 4 bases and V 0 bases, and 5 bases lay outside the gene matches. CDR3 in amino acids: CAWSVGQAFNEKLFF. CDR3 DNA: TGTGCCTGGAGTGTCGGACAGGCCTTTAATGAAAAACTGTTTTTT.

CDR3 protein: CASSITGLGTTYPLHF. The CDR3 bases are TGTGCCAGTAGCATTACAGGACTCGGGACAACGTATCCCCTCCACTTT. The rearrangement links TRBV19 to TRBJ1-6; D perhaps matches TRBD1 (6 bases). V was pared by 6 bases and J by 13 bases, with 25 bases between. Germline CDR1 is LNHDA and CDR2 is SQIVND (reference sequence). This CDR3 has 16 amino acids. Based on the CDR3 plus reference TRBV19 and TRBJ1-6, the full variable domain is DGGITQSPKYLFRKEGQNVTLSCEQNLNHDAMYWYRQDPGQGLRLIYYSQIVNDFQKGDIAEGYSVSREKKESFPLTVTSAQKNPTAFYLCASSITGLGTTYPLHFGNGTRLTVT.

This chain uses TRBV25-1 with TRBJ2-7; TRBD1 matches 9 bases. J was trimmed by 2 bases and V by 5 bases; bases with no gene match: 4. From germline, CDR1 is MGHDK and CDR2 SYGVNS. This CDR3 is 14 amino acids long. CDR3 nucleotides: TGTGCCAGCAGTACGGGACAGGGAGCCTACGAGCAGTACTTC. Translated: CASSTGQGAYEQYF.

The chain is built from TRBV20-1 and TRBJ2-3, with 10 bases aligning to TRBD2. The CDR3 consists of 15 residues. V shed 3 bases and J 5 bases; nucleotides not matched to a gene: 8. Germline values: CDR1 DFQATT, CDR2 SNEGSKA (reference sequence). The CDR3 nucleotides are TGCAGTGCTAGTTCTCCGGGACTAGCGTTAGATACGCAGTATTTT. Its protein product is CSASSPGLALDTQYF.

This clone was counted a single time. V gene TRBV4-1 combines with J gene TRBJ1-1; TRBD1 matches 8 bases. The CDR3 contains 15 residues. Germline V gene sequence: CDR1 MGHRA, CDR2 YSYEKL. J gave up 3 bases and V 0 bases, and 3 bases lay outside the gene matches. The CDR3 sequence is CASSQDGQGDTEAFF. The CDR3 DNA reads TGCGCCAGCAGCCAAGATGGACAGGGAGACACTGAAGCTTTCTTT.

The genes are TRBV10-1 and TRBJ2-5; D may be TRBD2 (6 bases). Germline values: CDR1 WNHNN, CDR2 SYGVQD (reference sequence). Between the trimmed V and J ends, which lost 4 bases and 4 bases, there was a span of 16 bases. This CDR3 is built from 15 residues. The CDR3 region is CASSAGSAGSETQYF. The CDR3 coding sequence is TGCGCCAGCAGTGCAGGGAGCGCGGGATCAGAGACCCAGTACTTC.

The rearrangement joins TRBV4-1 to TRBJ1-2, with 8 bases fitting TRBD1. The CDR3 spans 14 residues. V was clipped by 3 bases and J by 4 bases; unmatched bases: 4. From germline, CDR1 is MGHRA and CDR2 YSYEKL. The CDR3: CASSQTGDSYGYTF. The CDR3 coding sequence is TGCGCCAGCAGCCAGACAGGGGATAGCTATGGCTACACCTTC.

The J gene is TRBJ1-6, the V gene TRBV29-1, with TRBD1 identical over 9 bases. This CDR3 spans 14 amino acids. V was clipped by 4 bases and J by 7 bases; unmatched bases: 5. Per germline, CDR1 SQVTM and CDR2 ANQGSEA. CDR3 sequence (DNA): TGCAGCGTTGCCCCGGGACAGGGCAATTCACCCCTCCACTTT. Protein: CSVAPGQGNSPLHF. Full variable domain (rest looked up from reference TRBV29-1 and TRBJ1-6): SAVISQKPSRDICQRGTSLTIQCQVDSQVTMMFWYRQQPGQSLTLIATANQGSEATYESGFVIDKFPISRPNLTFSTLTVSNMSPEDSSIYLCSVAPGQGNSPLHFGNGTRLTVT.

The chain couples TRBV5-6 to TRBJ2-1; TRBD1 matches 7 bases. CDR1 and CDR2 (germline): SGHDT, YYEEEE. The V segment lost 4 bases and the J segment 5 bases; nucleotides outside the gene matches: 9. The CDR3 has 15 residues. CDR3 nucleotides: TGTGCCAGCAGCGCACAGGGGAGTAAGCACAATGAGCAGTTCTTC. This sequence encodes CASSAQGSKHNEQFF.

The chain recombines TRBV6-5 with TRBJ1-2; TRBD1 agrees at 9 bases. CDR3 length: 13 amino acids. Germline V gene data show CDR1 as MNHEY and CDR2 as SVGAGI. The V segment lost 10 bases and the J segment 6 bases; nucleotides outside the gene matches: 9. As DNA, the CDR3 is TGTGCCATCGGACAGGGGCCTCGGCATGGCTACACCTTC. Translating gives CAIGQGPRHGYTF.

With respect to this clone: The sample carries other DNA sequences with the same CDR3. The chain joins TRBV5-1 to TRBJ2-1; D perhaps matches TRBD2 (5 bases). Trimming left V 0 bases short and J 0 bases short, with 13 bases between. This CDR3 has 17 amino acids. Germline CDR1 is SGHRS and CDR2 is YFSETQ. The CDR3 spells CASSLGTSGSSYNEQFF. The CDR3 coding sequence is TGCGCCAGCAGCTTGGGGACCAGCGGCAGCTCCTACAATGAGCAGTTCTTC.

The chain uses TRBV10-3 and TRBJ2-5; 7 bases match TRBD2. CDR1 and CDR2 (germline): ENHRY, SYGVKD. The junction had 6 bases not matched to a gene; V was cut back by 2 bases and J by 3 bases. CDR3 size: 15 residues. The CDR3 sequence is CAISEGSGGKETQYF. CDR3 bases: TGTGCCATCAGTGAGGGATCCGGGGGGAAAGAGACCCAGTACTTC.

The chain couples TRBV12-3 or TRBV12-4 to TRBJ1-4; no reliable D call. CDR3 length equals 13 residues. Trimming pared 3 bases from V and 8 bases from J, leaving 10 bases between. Here the CDR3 DNA reads TGTGCCAGCAGTTTTCTCGGGTCAGAAAAACTGTTTTTT. This gives the protein CASSFLGSEKLFF.

The V call is TRBV28, the J call TRBJ2-3; possible D gene TRBD2, 6 bases. CDR1 MDHEN and CDR2 SYDVKM come from the germline V gene. V dropped 5 bases and J dropped 3 bases, with 21 bases sitting between them. The CDR3 loop spans 17 amino acids. The CDR3 loop reads CASSPSGTGVGTDTQYF. The CDR3 nucleotides are TGTGCCAGCAGTCCCTCGGGGACGGGAGTGGGGACAGATACGCAGTATTTT. Based on the CDR3 plus reference TRBV28 and TRBJ2-3, the full variable domain is DVKVTQSSRYLVKRTGEKVFLECVQDMDHENMFWYRQDPGLGLRLIYFSYDVKMKEKGDIPEGYSVSREKKERFSLILESASTNQTSMYLCASSPSGTGVGTDTQYFGPGTRLTVL.

V is TRBV7-9 and J is TRBJ1-5; TRBD1 aligns across 12 bases. CDR1 SEHNR and CDR2 FQNEAQ come from the germline V gene (reference sequence). V dropped 5 bases and J dropped 4; count of bases not matched to a gene: 6. The CDR3 contains 16 residues. CDR3 bases: TGTGCCAGCAGCGAAGGGACAGGGGGCCAAAATCAGCCCCAGCATTTT. Its protein is CASSEGTGGQNQPQHF.

This chain connects TRBV3-1 (or the pseudogene TRBV3-2) to TRBJ2-1; no firm D call. In germline, CDR1 is LGHDT, CDR2 YNNKEL (reference sequence). The CDR3 is 12 amino acids. V was trimmed by 4 bases and J by 9 bases, leaving 10 bases between them. Here the CDR3 reads CASSPGFGEQFF. In nucleotides, the CDR3 is TGTGCCAGCAGCCCCGGGTTCGGTGAGCAGTTCTTC.

The gene calls are TRBV18 and TRBJ2-3; D is perhaps TRBD2 (5 bases). Per the germline V gene, CDR1 is KGHSH and CDR2 is LQKENI. This CDR3 is 13 amino acids long. V lost 3 bases and J 6 bases, leaving 10 bases between the germline ends. CDR3 bases: TGTGCCAGCTCACCGGGCGGGCGCGATACGCAGTATTTT. Translating gives CASSPGGRDTQYF.

The rearrangement joins TRBV25-1 to TRBJ2-3, with D perhaps matching TRBD1 (7 bases). Germline V lookup: CDR1 MGHDK, CDR2 SYGVNS. CDR3 length: 15 amino acids. The V end was cut by 0 bases, the J end by 4 bases, with 11 bases between. The CDR3 here is CASSEYGGTADTQYF. The CDR3 DNA sequence: TGTGCCAGCAGTGAATATGGCGGGACAGCAGATACGCAGTATTTT. Drawing the rest from reference TRBV25-1 and TRBJ2-3, the complete variable domain is EADIYQTPRYLVIGTGKKITLECSQTMGHDKMYWYQQDPGMELHLIHYSYGVNSTEKGDLSSESTVSRIRTEHFPLTLESARPSHTSQYLCASSEYGGTADTQYFGPGTRLTVL.

This clone was seen once. This chain links TRBV11-2 with TRBJ2-7; D might be TRBD2 (6 bases). The germline gives CDR1 SGHAT, CDR2 FQNNGV. Trimming removed 1 base at V and 5 bases at J, with 15 bases between. CDR3 length: 15 amino acids. This chain's CDR3 is CASSLGGGSWDEQYF. The CDR3 nucleotides read TGTGCCAGCAGCTTAGGTGGGGGGAGCTGGGACGAGCAGTACTTC.

The chain joins TRBV9 to TRBJ2-1, with a tentative D call TRBD2 (5 bases). This CDR3 is built from 16 residues. Per the germline V gene, CDR1 is SGDLS and CDR2 is YYNGEE. The V gene lost 3 bases and the J gene lost 1 base, with 14 bases spanning the gap. The CDR3 DNA reads TGTGCCAGCAGCGCATTTATTAGCGCTTCCTACAATGAGCAGTTCTTC. It encodes CASSAFISASYNEQFF.

This clone appeared once. The chain has TRBV1 and TRBJ2-3; the table gives TRBD1 as D, unverified against the DNA. TRBV1 is listed as a pseudogene. The length of the CDR3 is 11 residues. CDR3 residues: CTSSHQGSPYF. The CDR3 DNA reads as TGCACCAGCAGCCACCAGGGCTCGCCGTATTTT.

The V call is TRBV30, the J call TRBJ2-3, with TRBD2 as a possible D gene (5 bases). V was cut by 0 bases and J by 4 bases, with 8 bases left in between. Germline loops: CDR1 GTSNPN, CDR2 SVGIG (reference sequence). The CDR3 consists of 13 residues. Written as DNA, the CDR3 is TGTGCCTGGAGTGTCTTTAGCGCAGATACGCAGTATTTT. It yields the protein CAWSVFSADTQYF.

This chain uses TRBV6-5 with TRBJ2-7; 12 positions agree with TRBD1. The V gene end was trimmed by 6 bases and the J gene end by 6 bases; junction bases not matched to a gene: 6. Per germline, CDR1 MNHEY and CDR2 SVGAGI. CDR3 size: 14 residues. Here the CDR3 DNA reads TGTGCCAGCAGGGAGCCGGGACAGGGGGCCGAGCAGTACTTC. It yields the protein CASREPGQGAEQYF.